This T cell receptor beta chain was identified in a study of T cells expressing NK-cell markers. In the case of this clonotype: What it binds is unknown.

TCRdb reprocessed the 5' RACE reads, with one entry per CDR3 protein and no DNA. Seen in this sample are about 440,000 distinct CDR3 sequences; the ten most common clones hold 7.3%. The germline gives CDR1 GTSNPN, CDR2 SVGIG (reference sequence). There are 13 residues in the CDR3. Broader study findings: Of the CD8+ T cells in about 6 donors, roughly 1.0-7.5% belonged to dominant NKG2C+ clonotypes.

The sequence came from a woman between 18 and 69 years old in good health. Sequencing was carried out using blood T cells: a sorted CD56 or NKG2C T cell subset, CD4+ or CD8+ T cells, or bulk PBMC T cells (not recorded which). This rearrangement joins TRBV30 to TRBJ2-1. The CDR3: CAWSVNYSDEQFF.